This T cell receptor (beta chain) was documented in a study of blood T cell repertoires in COVID-19. At the level of the study: From T cells, B-cell-depleted T cells, or PBMCs came the material, which was cDNA or gDNA.

Germline V CDR1 and CDR2: SGHAT, FQNNGV. The CDR3 is made up of 14 amino acids. V dropped 1 base and J dropped 8 bases, with 12 bases sitting between them. Study processing details: Estimation of nucleated cell counts was performed using reference gene primer amplification. TCRdb's table, derived via immunoSEQ multiplex PCR, lists solely in-frame clones and lacks some. V, J and clone size are those of that table, while D and trimming were read from the DNA. Here the sample spans around 310,000 clones, about 90% being singletons. The chain links TRBV11-2 to TRBJ2-1, with a weak D call TRBD1 (5 bases). Sequencing input: peripheral blood. The clonotype originates from a woman aged 40 to 55 with COVID-19, enrolled during active disease. CDR3: CASSLGGRVYEQFF. For the CDR3, the DNA is TGTGCCAGCAGCTTAGGGGGCCGGGTATATGAGCAGTTCTTC.